This paragraph reports one T cell receptor (beta chain). Its target is unknown. The V gene end was trimmed by 6 bases and the J gene end by 4 bases; junction bases not matched to a gene: 11. The CDR3 contains 14 residues. Germline V gene sequence: CDR1 SQVTM, CDR2 ANQGSEA. The data derive from a study of cytomegalovirus exposure and HLA in healthy donors. Regarding the study as a whole: Donor immune exposure was known only as CMV serostatus. The study labeled 170 or so TCR beta chains cytomegalovirus-associated. V- and J-gene trimming of TCR beta was linked (in a later analysis) to a missense DCLRE1C variant. Most sequenced TCRs were rare (though some public TCRs occurred in many donors).

The PCR had 60 Vbeta and 13 Jbeta primers. Using immunoSEQ multiplex PCR, the repertoire was profiled, and TCRdb retains in-frame clones only, with some absent. The data contain fewer than 130,000 clones, 79% of them seen just once; the ten biggest clones take up approximately 3%. V usage is TRBV29-1 and J usage is TRBJ1-1; 7 nucleotides align to TRBD1. Sequenced: PBMCs. This receptor was obtained from a woman aged 40 to 50 in good health and CMV-seronegative. The CDR3 DNA sequence: TGCAGCGTATGTCACAGGGGTTTGAGCACTGAAGCTTTCTTT. This gives the protein CSVCHRGLSTEAFF.